Shown below are 12 T cell receptor beta chains from a single sample sequenced in a study of cytomegalovirus exposure and HLA in healthy donors. The repertoire was sequenced with immunoSEQ multiplex PCR; TCRdb's copy has only in-frame clones and lacks some. The sample comprises some 320,000 clones, roughly 87% of which are singletons, and approximately 1.2% rests with the top ten. The sample taken for sequencing was PBMCs. All receptors derive from a woman in her thirties in good health and CMV-seropositive.

This clone was recorded a few times. This chain joins TRBV5-5 and TRBJ2-7; TRBD1 matches at 7 bases. Unmatched junction bases numbered 9, after V lost 4 bases and J lost 5 bases. Germline assignment: CDR1 SGHKS and CDR2 YYEKEE (reference sequence). This CDR3 has 14 residues. The CDR3 DNA reads as TGTGCCAGCAGCCCGACCGGGACAGTTGACGAGCAGTACTTC. It is translated as CASSPTGTVDEQYF.

CDR3 DNA sequence: TGTGCCAGCAGAGGATCTGGAGGCGAGCAGTACTTC. Translated, it gives CASRGSGGEQYF. The chain combines TRBV27 with TRBJ2-7; D perhaps matches TRBD2 (5 bases). The CDR3 loop spans 12 amino acids. V dropped 6 bases and J dropped 6 bases, with 12 bases sitting between them. Germline V gene sequence: CDR1 MNHEY, CDR2 SMNVEV (reference sequence).

The V and J genes are TRBV19 and TRBJ1-4, with D unclear. Germline V lookup: CDR1 LNHDA, CDR2 SQIVND (reference sequence). V was trimmed by 3 bases and J by 0 bases, leaving 8 bases between them. The CDR3 has 15 residues. The DNA for the CDR3 is TGTGCCAGTAGTATTTCGGCAGCAACTAATGAAAAACTGTTTTTT. It specifies CASSISAATNEKLFF.

CDR3 region: CASSVGAANYGYTF. The CDR3 nucleotides are TGTGCCAGCAGCGTAGGGGCAGCTAACTATGGCTACACCTTC. The chain is built from TRBV9 and TRBJ1-2; D remains ambiguous. Trimming removed 0 bases from V and 0 bases from J, with 6 bases in between. Germline values: CDR1 SGDLS, CDR2 YYNGEE. This CDR3 spans 14 amino acids.

The chain links TRBV30 to TRBJ1-2, with TRBD1 as a possible D gene (6 bases). Germline V gene lookup returns CDR1 GTSNPN and CDR2 SVGIG (reference sequence). Between the trimmed V and J ends, which lost 4 bases and 8 bases, there was a span of 11 bases. The CDR3 length is 11 residues. DNA for the CDR3: TGTGCCTGGAACTTCAGGGGAGGCTACACCTTC. Translated: CAWNFRGGYTF.

The chain is built from TRBV7-3 and TRBJ2-7; 7 nucleotides line up with TRBD1. The V gene end was trimmed by 3 bases and the J gene end by 5 bases; junction bases not matched to a gene: 13. The CDR3 consists of 16 residues. Germline V lookup: CDR1 SGHTA, CDR2 FQGTGA. CDR3 region: CASSLGQYPFFDEQYF. The CDR3 DNA reads as TGTGCCAGCAGCTTGGGACAGTACCCGTTCTTCGACGAGCAGTACTTC. Filled out from reference TRBV7-3 and TRBJ2-7, the complete variable domain reads GAGVSQTPSNKVTEKGKYVELRCDPISGHTALYWYRQSLGQGPEFLIYFQGTGAADDSGLPNDRFFAVRPEGSVSTLKIQRTERGDSAVYLCASSLGQYPFFDEQYFGPGTRLTVT.

The chain links TRBV9 to TRBJ2-5; D is unclear. Per germline, CDR1 SGDLS and CDR2 YYNGEE. The V and J ends lost 1 base and 4 bases respectively, with 11 bases between them. CDR3 length equals 14 residues. The CDR3 loop is CASSVKGLGETQYF. CDR3 in DNA: TGTGCCAGCAGCGTAAAGGGTCTGGGAGAGACCCAGTACTTC.

The V gene is TRBV9, the J gene TRBJ1-2; D is unresolved. V lost 0 bases and J lost 8, with 11 bases in between. Per the germline V gene, CDR1 is SGDLS and CDR2 is YYNGEE. CDR3 size: 13 residues. CDR3 sequence reads: CASSVGAGKGYTF. The CDR3 DNA is TGTGCCAGCAGCGTAGGCGCCGGTAAAGGCTACACCTTC. The whole variable domain, remainder taken from reference TRBV9 and TRBJ1-2, is DSGVTQTPKHLITATGQRVTLRCSPRSGDLSVYWYQQSLDQGLQFLIQYYNGEERAKGNILERFSAQQFPDLHSELNLSSLELGDSALYFCASSVGAGKGYTFGSGTRLTVV.

The chain uses TRBV2 and TRBJ2-1; no clear D. CDR1 is SNHLY and CDR2 is FYNNEI in the germline V gene. V was pared by 6 bases and J by 4 bases, with 13 bases between. The CDR3 is 14 amino acids. The DNA of the CDR3 is TGTGCCAGCAGGAATCCCGCTGTATACAATGAGCAGTTCTTC. It encodes CASRNPAVYNEQFF.

The CDR3 spells CASSSDGYYGYTF. The CDR3 DNA sequence: TGTGCCAGCAGCTCCGACGGTTACTATGGCTACACCTTC. The chain uses TRBV5-4 and TRBJ1-2, with D unclear. CDR3 length equals 13 residues. V was shortened by 3 bases and J by 3 bases, with 9 bases between the two germline ends. CDR1 and CDR2 (germline): SGHNT, YYREEE (reference sequence).

This CDR3 reads CASSDLSFYGYTF. DNA for the CDR3: TGTGCCAGCAGTGACTTGAGCTTCTATGGCTACACCTTC. The rearrangement joins TRBV2 to TRBJ1-2; D not resolved. From germline, CDR1 is SNHLY and CDR2 FYNNEI. Trimming cost V 3 bases and J 4 bases, with 9 bases left between them. CDR3 size: 13 residues. Complete variable domain (other parts from reference TRBV2 and TRBJ1-2): EPEVTQTPSHQVTQMGQEVILRCVPISNHLYFYWYRQILGQKVEFLVSFYNNEISEKSEIFDDQFSVERPDGSNFTLKIRSTKLEDSAMYFCASSDLSFYGYTFGSGTRLTVV.

Remarks on this clone: The sample contains more than one DNA sequence encoding this CDR3. The chain has TRBV30 and TRBJ2-7; D is unresolved. CDR3 size: 11 residues. The V gene's germline CDR1 is GTSNPN and CDR2 SVGIG (reference sequence). Trimming took off 0 bases at V and 4 bases at J, with 4 bases between the two ends. CDR3 residues: CAWSVGYEQYF. As DNA, the CDR3 is TGTGCCTGGAGTGTTGGGTACGAGCAGTACTTC.